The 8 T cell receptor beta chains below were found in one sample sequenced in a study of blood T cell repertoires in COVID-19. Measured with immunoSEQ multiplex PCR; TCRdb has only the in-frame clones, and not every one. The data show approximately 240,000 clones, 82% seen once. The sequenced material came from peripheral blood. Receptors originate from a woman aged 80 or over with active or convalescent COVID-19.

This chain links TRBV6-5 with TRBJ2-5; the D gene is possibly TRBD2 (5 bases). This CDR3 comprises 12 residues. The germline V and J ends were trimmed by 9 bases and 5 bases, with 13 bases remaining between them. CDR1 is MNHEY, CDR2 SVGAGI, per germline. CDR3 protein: CASSLASETQYF. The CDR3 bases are TGTGCCAGTTCCCTAGCCTCGGAGACCCAGTACTTC.

The CDR3 DNA is TGTGCCAGCAGGGAGACAGGGACCACTGAAGCTTTCTTT. It translates to CASRETGTTEAFF. V and J are TRBV7-2 and TRBJ1-1; 7 nucleotides line up with TRBD1. The germline CDR1 and CDR2 sequences are SGHTA and FQGNSA. This CDR3 region has 13 residues. Losses at the gene ends were 6 bases for V and 4 bases for J; bases not matched to a gene: 5.

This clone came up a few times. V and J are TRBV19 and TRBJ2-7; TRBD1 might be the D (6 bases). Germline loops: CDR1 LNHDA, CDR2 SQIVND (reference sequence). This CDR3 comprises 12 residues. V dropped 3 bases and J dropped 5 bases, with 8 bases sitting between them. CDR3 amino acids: CASSMDSNEQYF. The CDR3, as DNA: TGTGCCAGTAGTATGGACAGTAACGAGCAGTACTTC.

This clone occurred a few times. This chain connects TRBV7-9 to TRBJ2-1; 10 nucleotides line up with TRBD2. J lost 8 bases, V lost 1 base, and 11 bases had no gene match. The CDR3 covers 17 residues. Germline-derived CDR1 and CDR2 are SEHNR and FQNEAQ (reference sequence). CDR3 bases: TGTGCCAGCAGCTTAGGAGCTAGCGGGAGTCCTGTGGATGAGCAGTTCTTC. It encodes CASSLGASGSPVDEQFF.

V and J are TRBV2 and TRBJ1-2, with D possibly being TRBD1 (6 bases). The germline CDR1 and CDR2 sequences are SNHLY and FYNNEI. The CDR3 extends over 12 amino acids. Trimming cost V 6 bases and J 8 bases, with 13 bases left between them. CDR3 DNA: TGTGCCAGCAGCCACAGGGTCGGCGGCTACACCTTC. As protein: CASSHRVGGYTF.

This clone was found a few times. The CDR3 DNA reads as TGTGCCAGCAGAAATTACCGGGAGTCTGGCTACACCTTC. It translates to CASRNYRESGYTF. The gene calls are TRBV28 and TRBJ1-2; no reliable D call. Trimming removed 6 bases at V and 7 bases at J, with 15 bases between. The length of the CDR3 is 13 residues. Germline CDR1 MDHEN, CDR2 SYDVKM.

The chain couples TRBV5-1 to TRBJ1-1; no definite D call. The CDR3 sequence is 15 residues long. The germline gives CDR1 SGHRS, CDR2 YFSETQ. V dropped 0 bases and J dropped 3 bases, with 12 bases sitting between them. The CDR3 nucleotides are TGCGCCAGCAGCTTGGCCAGCCTCGGGGACACTGAAGCTTTCTTT. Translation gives CASSLASLGDTEAFF.

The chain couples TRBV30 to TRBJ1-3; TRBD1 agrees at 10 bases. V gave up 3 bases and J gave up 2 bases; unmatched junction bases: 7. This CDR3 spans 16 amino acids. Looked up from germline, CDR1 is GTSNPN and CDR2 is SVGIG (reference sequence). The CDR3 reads CAWRVPGQGTGNTIYF. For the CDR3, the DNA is TGTGCCTGGAGAGTCCCGGGACAGGGGACTGGAAACACCATATATTTT.